This TCR beta chain was obtained from a study of OX40 agonist ivuxolimab in advanced cancers. Overall study: Hepatocellular carcinoma, melanoma, renal cell or head and neck cancer occurred in dose-escalation patients. Partial responses were achieved by three patients, of whom one had hepatocellular carcinoma and two had cutaneous melanoma. Study observations and caveats: No determination was made of the antigen specificity of the expanded peripheral T cells.

Measured with immunoSEQ multiplex PCR; TCRdb has only the in-frame clones, and not every one. This sample yields 70,000 or so clones, of which around 90% are seen a single time; roughly a tenth belongs to the top ten. The germline gives CDR1 SGHTA, CDR2 FQGTGA. Trimming took 8 bases from V and 5 from J; bases not matched to a gene: 9. The CDR3 consists of 14 residues. About this clone itself: Its specificity is unknown.

The chain links TRBV7-3 to TRBJ2-1, with 7 positions matching TRBD2. This clonotype was obtained from an adult with an advanced solid tumor such as melanoma, head and neck, liver or kidney cancer. The material sequenced was CD4+ or CD8+ T cells sorted from blood, taken in a trial of the OX40 agonist ivuxolimab. The CDR3 sequence: CASGRGISNNEQFF. CDR3 nucleotide sequence: TGTGCCAGCGGGAGGGGCATCTCGAACAATGAGCAGTTCTTC.